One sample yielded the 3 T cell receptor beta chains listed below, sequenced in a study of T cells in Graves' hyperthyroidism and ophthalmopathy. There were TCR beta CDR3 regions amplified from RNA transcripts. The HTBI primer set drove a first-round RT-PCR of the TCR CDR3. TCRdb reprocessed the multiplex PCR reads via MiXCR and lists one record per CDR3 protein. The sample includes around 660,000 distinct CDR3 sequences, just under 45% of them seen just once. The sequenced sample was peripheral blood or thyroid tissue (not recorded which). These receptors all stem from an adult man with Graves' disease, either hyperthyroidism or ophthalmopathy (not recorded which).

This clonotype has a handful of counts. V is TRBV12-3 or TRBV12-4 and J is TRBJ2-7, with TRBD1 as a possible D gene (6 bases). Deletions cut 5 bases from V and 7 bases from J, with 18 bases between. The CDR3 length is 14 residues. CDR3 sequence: CASSLKEQGLEQYF. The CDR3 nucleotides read TGTGCCAGCAGTCTCAAGGAACAGGGTTTGGAGCAGTACTTC.

In DNA form, the CDR3 reads TGCGCCAGCAGCTCACAGGGATTACGGGAAAAACTGTTTTTT. Protein: CASSSQGLREKLFF. V gene TRBV5-1 combines with J gene TRBJ1-4, with a possible D match to TRBD1 (6 bases). Trimming left V 3 bases short and J 8 bases short, with 14 bases between. The CDR3 spans 14 residues. Germline-derived CDR1 and CDR2 are SGHRS and YFSETQ.

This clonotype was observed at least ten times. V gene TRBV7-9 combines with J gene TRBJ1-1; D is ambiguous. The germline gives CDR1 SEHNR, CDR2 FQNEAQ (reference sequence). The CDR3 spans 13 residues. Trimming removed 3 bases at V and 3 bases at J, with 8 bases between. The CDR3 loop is CASSFTADTEAFF. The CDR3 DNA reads TGTGCCAGCAGCTTTACGGCGGACACTGAAGCTTTCTTT.